These 5 T cell receptor beta chains originate from one sample sequenced in a study of neurological immune-mediated disorders. Time point given: technical triplicate 2. TCRdb ran MiXCR on the 5' RACE reads and lists one entry per CDR3 protein. In the table there are around 56,000 distinct CDR3 sequences, around 24% of which are singletons. The sequenced sample was PBMCs. These receptor sequences come from a man aged 60 to 75 with HTLV-1-associated myelopathy (HAM/TSP).

This clonotype was observed many times. The rearrangement links TRBV5-1 to TRBJ1-5; maybe TRBD1 (6 bases). Per the germline V gene, CDR1 is SGHRS and CDR2 is YFSETQ. Trimming took off 4 bases at V and 2 bases at J, with 10 bases between the two ends. The CDR3 spans 14 residues. The CDR3 spells CASSPDSGNQPQHF. The CDR3 DNA reads as TGCGCCAGCAGCCCGGACAGCGGCAATCAGCCCCAGCATTTT.

At least ten counts were recorded for this clonotype. The chain has TRBV4-1 and TRBJ2-1; D is perhaps TRBD2 (5 bases). Per germline, CDR1 MGHRA and CDR2 YSYEKL. With 1 base removed from V and 5 bases from J, the gap between germline ends came to 15 bases. There are 16 residues in the CDR3. CDR3 amino acids: CASSQVGLLEDNEQFF. The CDR3 DNA sequence: TGCGCCAGCAGCCAAGTCGGGCTCCTGGAGGACAATGAGCAGTTCTTC.

This chain uses TRBV19 with TRBJ2-5, with 7 bases aligning to TRBD2. The germline gives CDR1 LNHDA, CDR2 SQIVND (reference sequence). With 6 bases clipped from V and 5 bases from J, the junction kept 12 bases outside the gene matches. This CDR3 is 15 amino acids long. Here the CDR3 reads CASRGGRALYETQYF. The CDR3 DNA reads as TGTGCCAGTAGAGGAGGGAGGGCCCTCTACGAGACCCAGTACTTC.

This clonotype appeared many times. The genes are TRBV4-1 and TRBJ1-1; possible D gene TRBD1, 5 bases. This CDR3 region has 13 residues. Germline CDR1 reads MGHRA; CDR2 reads YSYEKL. V was clipped by 0 bases and J by 11 bases, with 13 bases between them. In DNA form, the CDR3 reads TGCGCCAGCAGCCAAGAAAGAAGGGACGGGGCTTTCTTT. Encoded protein: CASSQERRDGAFF.

This clonotype was seen repeatedly, ten times or more. The chain recombines TRBV5-1 with TRBJ2-2, with 7 bases identical to TRBD1. Germline CDR1 is SGHRS and CDR2 is YFSETQ. This CDR3 has 15 residues. V shed 2 bases and J 1 base; nucleotides not matched to a gene: 2. The CDR3, as DNA: TGCGCCAGCAGCTTCCGGACAGGGAACACCGGGGAGCTGTTTTTT. Translating gives CASSFRTGNTGELFF.